Below are 10 T cell receptor beta chains sequenced from a single sample in a study of tumor-infiltrating lymphocytes in primary liver carcinoma. With a constant-region primer, TCR beta cDNA was made from approximately 520 ng of total RNA. Generation of the TCR beta libraries relied on three nested multiplex PCR rounds using slightly modified ARM-PCR. TRBV1-TRBV30 forward and Cbeta reverse primers drove the first two approximately 10-cycle rounds. TCRdb re-called the multiplex PCR reads through MiXCR, storing one row per CDR3 protein. The table lists about 100,000 distinct CDR3 sequences, about 62% of them singletons. Between roughly 20 and 32 mg of unsorted bulk tissue served as the source from which RNA and DNA were co-extracted. Sequencing used liver tumor tissue from sampling region 2. Indicated subset: tumor region T2, inferior pole. All receptors derive from a woman aged 60 to 75 with primary liver carcinoma and hepatitis B virus infection.

The chain recombines TRBV7-2 with TRBJ2-5; D is unresolved. The CDR3 spans 14 residues. Trimming cost V 0 bases and J 9 bases, with 14 bases left between them. Per the germline V gene, CDR1 is SGHTA and CDR2 is FQGNSA. The chain's CDR3 is CASSLAPASMPQYF. In DNA form, the CDR3 reads TGTGCCAGCAGCTTAGCGCCGGCTTCGATGCCCCAGTACTTC.

A word on this clonotype: A read error may account for a junction end that differs from germline. The J gene is TRBJ2-7, the V gene TRBV7-9, with D hard to call. Per the germline V gene, CDR1 is SEHNR and CDR2 is FQNEAQ (reference sequence). The CDR3 totals 11 residues. The CDR3 nucleotides are TGTGCCAGCAGCTCATCCTACGATCAGTACTTC. This encodes CASSSSYDQYF.

The V gene is TRBV11-3, the J gene TRBJ2-7; 10 bases align to TRBD1. With 7 bases clipped from V and 3 bases from J, the junction kept 9 bases outside the gene matches. The germline V gene encodes CDR1 SGHNT and CDR2 YENEEA. The CDR3 extends over 15 amino acids. CDR3 loop: CASNPVTGGIYEQYF. CDR3 bases: TGTGCCAGCAACCCCGTGACAGGGGGCATCTACGAGCAGTACTTC.

In this sample, this clonotype turned up many times. J is TRBJ2-3 and V is TRBV7-9, with TRBD2 matching over 12 bases. There are 16 residues in the CDR3. The V gene end was trimmed by 6 bases and the J gene end by 3 bases; junction bases not matched to a gene: 7. The germline V gene has CDR1 SEHNR and CDR2 FQNEAQ (reference sequence). The CDR3 sequence: CASRIPGTSGTDTQYF. Here the CDR3 DNA reads TGTGCCAGCAGGATACCCGGGACTAGCGGGACAGATACGCAGTATTTT.

As regards this clonotype: One end of the junction fails to match germline, which may point to a read error. The rearrangement links TRBV11-1 to TRBJ2-1, with 9 bases fitting TRBD2. The CDR3 sequence is 15 residues long. Looked up from germline, CDR1 is SGHAT and CDR2 is FQDESV (reference sequence). The CDR3 DNA is TGTGCCAGCAGCTTAGAGAGCGGGAGGAACAATGGGCAGTTCTTC. Translating it yields CASSLESGRNNGQFF.

Note on this clonotype: At one end, the junction sequence differs from germline, possibly due to a read error. V is TRBV4-1 and J is TRBJ2-5; perhaps TRBD2 as D (6 bases). The V gene's germline CDR1 is MGHRA and CDR2 YSYEKL. CDR3 length: 16 residues. CDR3 in amino acids: CASSSGGGSSQGTRYF. DNA of the CDR3: TGCGCCAGCAGCTCCGGGGGAGGTTCCTCCCAAGGGACCCGGTACTTC.

A remark on this clonotype: Given the absence of the conserved phenylalanine or tryptophan at the CDR3 end, a read error is likely. The CDR3 is CASGPGTGGNYEQYL. The CDR3 DNA is TGTGCCAGCGGCCCTGGGACAGGGGGCAACTACGAGCAGTACCTC. This rearrangement joins TRBV11-3 to TRBJ2-7; TRBD1 matches 12 bases. The CDR3 runs to 15 residues. V lost 8 bases, J lost 3 bases, and 8 bases stayed unmatched. Germline assignment: CDR1 SGHNT and CDR2 YENEEA.

In the case of this clonotype: A much larger clone is a single base away; this may be a read error. V and J are TRBV5-6 and TRBJ2-3; tentatively, D is TRBD2 (6 bases). Germline V gives CDR1 SGHDT, CDR2 YYEEEE. The length of the CDR3 is 15 residues. CDR3 coding DNA: TGTGCCAGCAACTTGGGGGGTGCGGTTGGAGATACGCAGTATTTT. It codes for CASNLGGAVGDTQYF.

The table lists this clonotype with many counts. The CDR3 region has the DNA TGTGCCAGCAGTGCTGAGACTAGCGGGAGCTACGAGCAGTACTTC. Translation gives CASSAETSGSYEQYF. The rearrangement joins TRBV6-1 to TRBJ2-7; 12 nucleotides align to TRBD2. V shed 4 bases and J 3 bases; nucleotides not matched to a gene: 4. CDR1 and CDR2 (germline): MNHNS, SASEGT. There are 15 residues in the CDR3.

For this clonotype: A read error may produce the germline difference seen at one junction end. The chain is built from TRBV29-1 and TRBJ1-1; D perhaps matches TRBD1 (6 bases). The CDR3 is 15 amino acids. Germline lookup yields CDR1 SQVTM and CDR2 ANQGSEA. CDR3: CSVDYQGTMSTEAFF. In nucleotides, the CDR3 is TGCAGCGTTGACTATCAGGGGACCATGAGCACTGAGGCTTTCTTT.